This TCR beta chain was sequenced during a study of cytomegalovirus exposure and HLA in healthy donors. The CDR3 extends over 14 amino acids. Germline V gene data show CDR1 as SGHRS and CDR2 as YFSETQ. V shed 1 base, J shed 2 bases, and the junction held 2 bases outside the gene matches. A multiplex PCR was run with 60 Vbeta primers and 13 Jbeta primers. Only in-frame clones appear in the TCRdb table, and some are missing; sequencing was by immunoSEQ multiplex PCR. The sample includes 100,000 to 150,000 clones, around 80% seen only once; the top ten take over 1.2%. The receptor was derived from a female donor in good health and CMV-seronegative. The sequenced sample consisted of PBMCs. This chain links TRBV5-1 with TRBJ2-7, with 8 bases matching TRBD2. The CDR3 sequence: CASSLTAGAYEQYF. In nucleotides, the CDR3 is TGCGCCAGCAGCTTGACAGCGGGAGCCTACGAGCAGTACTTC.